These T cell receptor beta chains were read from a single sample in a study of shared clonotypes between healthy human individuals. Sequencing was performed with immunoSEQ multiplex PCR; in TCRdb, only in-frame clones are kept and a portion is missing. The table records approximately 2,000,000 clones, roughly 93% of them present only once. The sample consisted of naive CD8+ T cells from PBMCs. The receptors originated from a man between 18 and 35 years old in good health. Some clones in this sample may be carry-over from other donors' samples. The CDR3 runs from the conserved cysteine through the conserved F or W. Each record gives: V gene, clone size, J gene, D gene, CDR3 protein, CDR3 DNA. A D gene is named only where the DNA matches it firmly. Size is omitted from some rows. Given values are once, few, many or a class for expanded clones.

>TRBV28|.|TRBJ1-2|.
CASSWRASQFYGYTF
TGTGCCAGCAGCTGGCGGGCCAGCCAATTCTATGGCTACACCTTC
>TRBV7-3|.|TRBJ2-1|TRBD2
CASSLKAGVRYNEQFF
TGTGCCAGCAGCTTAAAAGCGGGAGTTAGGTACAATGAGCAGTTCTTC
>TRBV19|.|TRBJ1-4|.
CASSIAGEKLFF
TGTGCCAGTAGTATTGCAGGCGAAAAACTGTTTTTT
>TRBV13|.|TRBJ1-1|.
CASSLFRDLMNTEAFF
TGTGCCAGCAGCCTTTTCCGGGATCTCATGAACACTGAAGCTTTCTTT
>TRBV4-1|.|TRBJ2-7|.
CASRLQGGSYEQYF
TGCGCCAGCAGGTTGCAAGGAGGATCCTACGAGCAGTACTTC
>TRBV7-9|.|TRBJ2-2|TRBD2
CASSPRLAGGPNGELFF
TGTGCCAGCAGCCCTCGACTAGCGGGAGGGCCTAACGGGGAGCTGTTTTTT
>TRBV19|.|TRBJ1-4|.
CASSIDREGTEKLFF
TGTGCCAGTAGTATAGATAGGGAGGGGACTGAAAAACTGTTTTTT
>TRBV10-1|.|TRBJ1-1|TRBD1
CASSAYPGQSSEAFF
TGCGCCAGCAGTGCCTATCCGGGACAGAGCTCCGAAGCTTTCTTT
>TRBV27|.|TRBJ2-1|TRBD2
CASSFGLDEQFF
TGTGCCAGCAGTTTCGGACTAGATGAGCAGTTCTTC
>TRBV7-9|.|TRBJ2-2|TRBD1
CASSVQGGNTGELFF
TGTGCCAGCAGTGTTCAAGGGGGCAACACCGGGGAGCTGTTTTTT
>TRBV10-3|.|TRBJ2-7|TRBD2
CAISESTRLASAYEQYF
TGTGCCATCAGTGAGTCTACCAGACTAGCGTCTGCCTACGAGCAGTACTTC
>TRBV14|.|TRBJ1-2|TRBD1
CASSQAGTGGAYGYTF
TGTGCCAGCAGCCAAGCCGGGACAGGGGGCGCGTATGGCTACACCTTC
>TRBV28|.|TRBJ1-2|TRBD1
CASSLRQGAGGYTF
TGTGCCAGCAGTTTAAGACAGGGGGCAGGTGGCTACACCTTC
>TRBV25-1|once|TRBJ1-4|.
CASSEGAGLEKLFF
TGTGCCAGCAGTGAGGGGGCAGGATTAGAAAAACTGTTTTTT
>TRBV4-2|.|TRBJ2-1|TRBD2
CASSQALAGAFNEQFF
TGTGCCAGCAGCCAAGCCCTAGCGGGAGCCTTCAATGAGCAGTTCTTC
>TRBV28|.|TRBJ2-3|TRBD2
CASIRASGSTDTQYF
TGTGCCAGCATTAGGGCTAGCGGGAGCACAGATACGCAGTATTTT
>TRBV19|.|TRBJ2-7|.
CASSIGGATYEQYF
TGTGCCAGTAGTATAGGGGGGGCCACCTACGAGCAGTACTTC
>TRBV11-2|.|TRBJ1-1|.
CASSLARSTEAFF
TGTGCCAGCAGCTTAGCGCGGAGCACTGAAGCTTTCTTT
>TRBV7-8|.|TRBJ2-1|TRBD2
CASSFLGAGVPHEQFF
TGTGCCAGCAGCTTCCTGGGAGCGGGAGTACCCCATGAGCAGTTCTTC
>TRBV11-2|.|TRBJ2-7|.
CASSFGLSYEQYF
TGTGCCAGCAGCTTCGGTCTTTCCTACGAGCAGTACTTC
>TRBV9|once|TRBJ2-1|TRBD2
CASSGPSGVDYNEQFF
TGTGCCAGCAGCGGACCTAGCGGGGTGGACTACAATGAGCAGTTCTTC
>TRBV4-1|.|TRBJ1-1|.
CASSPSTTANTEAFF
TGCGCCAGCAGCCCATCTACAACGGCGAACACTGAAGCTTTCTTT
>TRBV6-5|.|TRBJ1-4|.
CASSETGNLNEKLFF
TGTGCCAGCAGCGAAACAGGCAATCTTAATGAAAAACTGTTTTTT
>TRBV6-5|.|TRBJ2-7|TRBD1
CASSVRGPHSYEQYF
TGTGCCAGCAGCGTTAGGGGGCCCCACTCCTACGAGCAGTACTTC
>TRBV2|.|TRBJ2-7|TRBD2
CASRDTSGRVHEQYF
TGTGCCAGCAGAGACACTAGCGGGAGGGTCCACGAGCAGTACTTC
>TRBV27|few|TRBJ1-2|.
CASSYDSSNYGYTF
TGTGCCAGCAGTTATGACAGTTCTAACTATGGCTACACCTTC
>TRBV28|.|TRBJ2-1|TRBD2
CASTLGLAGVNEQFF
TGTGCCAGCACCTTAGGACTAGCGGGAGTCAATGAGCAGTTCTTC
>TRBV27|.|TRBJ1-5|.
CASSLYGQPQHF
TGTGCCAGCAGTTTATACGGTCAGCCCCAGCATTTT
>TRBV19|.|TRBJ1-2|.
CASSISPDSQLYGYTF
TGTGCCAGTAGTATATCCCCCGACTCACAACTCTATGGCTACACCTTC
>TRBV7-9|.|TRBJ2-7|TRBD1
CASSDKTGGEIYEQYF
TGTGCCAGCAGCGATAAAACAGGGGGCGAGATCTACGAGCAGTACTTC
>TRBV5-4|.|TRBJ2-5|.
CASTLAGSTQYF
TGTGCCAGCACCTTAGCAGGATCGACCCAGTACTTC
>TRBV10-3|.|TRBJ2-7|.
CAISEEDSYEQYF
TGTGCCATCAGTGAGGAGGACAGTTACGAGCAGTACTTC
>TRBV28|.|TRBJ2-3|TRBD2
CASNLREPGTDTQYF
TGTGCCAGCAACCTGCGGGAGCCAGGCACAGATACGCAGTATTTT
>TRBV27|.|TRBJ2-7|.
CASSLALPYEQYF
TGTGCCAGCAGTTTAGCGTTACCCTACGAGCAGTACTTC
>TRBV30|once|TRBJ2-3|.
CARGGGSYTDTQYF
TGTGCCCGGGGCGGTGGCAGCTACACAGATACGCAGTATTTT
>TRBV27|.|TRBJ1-1|TRBD1
CASSLRGQGHTEAFF
TGTGCCAGCAGTTTACGGGGACAGGGCCACACTGAAGCTTTCTTT
>TRBV7-9|.|TRBJ2-5|TRBD1
CASSTRTGQRLETQYF
TGTGCCAGCAGCACCCGGACAGGCCAGCGTTTGGAGACCCAGTACTTC
>TRBV21-1|.|TRBJ2-2|.
CASSLARNTGELFF
TGTGCCAGCAGCCTGGCCCGGAACACCGGGGAGCTGTTTTTT
>TRBV27|once|TRBJ2-2|.
CASSLTRASGELFF
TGTGCCAGCAGTTTAACAAGGGCCTCCGGGGAGCTGTTTTTT
>TRBV29-1|once|TRBJ2-2|.
CSAEGTPAANTGELFF
TGCAGCGCTGAGGGTACACCGGCCGCGAACACCGGGGAGCTGTTTTTT
>TRBV19|.|TRBJ1-2|.
CASSPPGTIRGYTF
TGTGCCAGTAGCCCTCCTGGGACGATTCGGGGCTACACCTTC
>TRBV11-2|.|TRBJ1-4|.
CASSHPGSLNEKLFF
TGTGCCAGCAGCCACCCCGGGTCCCTTAATGAAAAACTGTTTTTT
>TRBV7-2|.|TRBJ2-1|.
CASSESIDNEQFF
TGTGCCAGCAGCGAATCAATTGACAATGAGCAGTTCTTC
>TRBV18|.|TRBJ2-7|.
CASSQDRGPSYEQYF
TGTGCCAGCTCTCAAGACAGAGGACCCTCCTACGAGCAGTACTTC
>TRBV29-1|.|TRBJ2-7|TRBD2
CSVEGLAGGFSEQYF
TGCAGCGTTGAGGGACTAGCGGGAGGTTTTAGCGAGCAGTACTTC
>TRBV12-5|.|TRBJ2-2|.
CASGLAGITGELFF
TGTGCTAGTGGTTTGGCCGGAATCACCGGGGAGCTGTTTTTT